These 19 T cell receptor beta chains were sequenced from one sample in a study of a mutant IDH1 vaccine in newly diagnosed glioma. Described time point: baseline, week 1 (first vaccination visit). Treatment meaning: pre-vaccination baseline after standard-of-care therapy. Some clones are missing from TCRdb's copy, which holds only in-frame ones; the method was immunoSEQ multiplex PCR. The sample contains over 80,000 clones, over 85% of which appear only once. This material consisted of PBMCs, taken from a glioma patient treated with radiotherapy, temozolomide or both. These TCRs come from a woman in her 50s with glioma.

This CDR3 reads CASSLEAASNTGELFF. As DNA, the CDR3 is TGTGCCAGCAGCTTAGAGGCCGCCTCGAACACCGGGGAGCTGTTTTTT. The rearrangement joins TRBV7-6 to TRBJ2-2; D call uncertain. The V and J ends lost 1 base and 0 bases respectively, with 9 bases between them. The germline gives CDR1 SGHVS, CDR2 FNYEAQ. The CDR3 has 16 amino acids.

The J gene is TRBJ2-5, the V gene TRBV27, with a possible D match to TRBD1 (6 bases). The V end was cut by 6 bases, the J end by 6 bases, with 14 bases between. The germline gives CDR1 MNHEY, CDR2 SMNVEV (reference sequence). The CDR3 loop spans 13 amino acids. The CDR3 reads CASRLTGRKTQYF. The CDR3 nucleotides read TGTGCCAGCAGATTAACAGGGAGAAAGACCCAGTACTTC.

V usage is TRBV27 and J usage is TRBJ1-3; the match to TRBD1 covers 7 bases. The germline V gene encodes CDR1 MNHEY and CDR2 SMNVEV (reference sequence). The CDR3 sequence is 15 residues long. The trim removed 5 bases at V and 3 bases at J, leaving 7 bases unmatched. The DNA for the CDR3 is TGTGCCAGCAGTCTCTGGACAGGAAGTGGAAACACCATATATTTT. It specifies CASSLWTGSGNTIYF.

This chain connects TRBV5-1 to TRBJ2-3; 14 bases agree with TRBD2. The germline V gene has CDR1 SGHRS and CDR2 YFSETQ. The CDR3 extends over 17 amino acids. With 0 bases clipped from V and 4 bases from J, the junction kept 4 bases outside the gene matches. The CDR3 spells CASSLGGLAGVADTQYF. CDR3 DNA sequence: TGCGCCAGCAGCTTGGGGGGACTAGCGGGAGTGGCAGATACGCAGTATTTT. The variable domain in full, with the rest retrieved from reference TRBV5-1 and TRBJ2-3, is KAGVTQTPRYLIKTRGQQVTLSCSPISGHRSVSWYQQTPGQGLQFLFEYFSETQRNKGNFPGRFSGRQFSNSRSEMNVSTLELGDSALYLCASSLGGLAGVADTQYFGPGTRLTVL.

The J gene is TRBJ1-4, the V gene TRBV7-6; tentatively, D is TRBD1 (5 bases). The V end was cut by 0 bases, the J end by 4 bases, with 9 bases between. The germline V gene encodes CDR1 SGHVS and CDR2 FNYEAQ. The CDR3 totals 15 residues. CDR3 sequence reads: CASSLAGQSNEKLFF. The CDR3 DNA reads as TGTGCCAGCAGCTTAGCGGGGCAGAGTAATGAAAAACTGTTTTTT. The full variable domain, its missing parts supplied by reference TRBV7-6 and TRBJ1-4, is GAGVSQSPRYKVTKRGQDVALRCDPISGHVSLYWYRQALGQGPEFLTYFNYEAQQDKSGLPNDRFSAERPEGSISTLTIQRTEQRDSAMYRCASSLAGQSNEKLFFGSGTQLSVL.

V is TRBV9 and J is TRBJ2-2; a weak D match, TRBD1 (7 bases). Trimming took off 4 bases at V and 4 bases at J, with 17 bases between the two ends. Germline CDR1 and CDR2: SGDLS and YYNGEE. This CDR3 is built from 16 residues. The CDR3 region is CASSPLRQGGTGELFF. As DNA, the CDR3 is TGTGCCAGCAGCCCACTCCGACAGGGAGGCACCGGGGAGCTGTTTTTT.

The rearrangement joins TRBV9 to TRBJ1-1; possible D gene TRBD1, 6 bases. The germline V gene has CDR1 SGDLS and CDR2 YYNGEE. Between the trimmed V and J ends, which lost 2 bases and 4 bases, there was a span of 12 bases. The CDR3 runs 14 residues. In nucleotides, the CDR3 is TGTGCCAGCAGCGTGGGGGACACCTCCACTGAAGCTTTCTTT. Translating gives CASSVGDTSTEAFF.

The chain links TRBV4-1 to TRBJ2-6; 12 bases are a match to TRBD1. The V and J ends lost 0 bases and 2 bases, in that order; junction bases with no gene match: 2. Germline V gives CDR1 MGHRA, CDR2 YSYEKL. The CDR3 runs 18 residues. The CDR3 bases are TGCGCCAGCAGCCAAGACGGGACAGGGGGCGCTGGGGCCAACGTCCTGACTTTC. It translates to CASSQDGTGGAGANVLTF.

The chain employs TRBV9 and TRBJ2-5, with D possibly TRBD2 on 5 matching bases. Trimming took 2 bases from V and 5 from J, leaving 10 bases between them. This CDR3 contains 13 residues. Germline CDR1 is SGDLS and CDR2 is YYNGEE. The CDR3 sequence is CASSVGDGETQYF. The CDR3 DNA sequence: TGTGCCAGCAGCGTCGGGGATGGCGAGACCCAGTACTTC.

The rearrangement joins TRBV9 to TRBJ2-7; possible D gene TRBD2, 5 bases. Germline CDR1 is SGDLS and CDR2 is YYNGEE. The CDR3 spans 15 residues. V dropped 1 base and J dropped 3 bases, with 14 bases sitting between them. The CDR3 is CASSVNSLADYEQYF. Here the CDR3 DNA reads TGTGCCAGCAGCGTAAATTCGCTAGCCGACTACGAGCAGTACTTC.

V and J are TRBV7-9 and TRBJ1-1, with D tentatively TRBD1 (6 bases). The CDR3 loop spans 18 amino acids. The ends were cut back, 2 bases at V and 5 bases at J, with 24 bases in the middle. Germline V lookup: CDR1 SEHNR, CDR2 FQNEAQ (reference sequence). This chain's CDR3 is CASSLPTQRDTKRTEAFF. The CDR3 DNA sequence: TGTGCCAGCAGCTTACCCACGCAACGGGACACCAAAAGAACTGAAGCTTTCTTT. Together with reference TRBV7-9 and TRBJ1-1, the CDR3 gives the full variable domain: DTGVSQNPRHKITKRGQNVTFRCDPISEHNRLYWYRQTLGQGPEFLTYFQNEAQLEKSRLLSDRFSAERPKGSFSTLEIQRTEQGDSAMYLCASSLPTQRDTKRTEAFFGQGTRLTVV.

The gene calls are TRBV18 and TRBJ1-6; no reliable D call. The V gene lost 5 bases and the J gene lost 0 bases, with 20 bases spanning the gap. Germline loops: CDR1 KGHSH, CDR2 LQKENI. The CDR3 has 19 residues. CDR3 in amino acids: CASSKLSPDQSSYNSPLHF. As DNA, the CDR3 is TGTGCCAGCTCAAAACTCTCGCCCGATCAGAGCTCCTATAATTCACCCCTCCACTTT.

This clone appeared a single time. The chain links TRBV10-1 to TRBJ2-5, with 14 bases lining up with TRBD2. Losses at the gene ends were 6 bases for V and 2 bases for J; bases not matched to a gene: 14. Per the germline V gene, CDR1 is WNHNN and CDR2 is SYGVQD (reference sequence). The CDR3 sequence is 19 residues long. For the CDR3, the DNA is TGCGCCAGCAGCCCCGGGGGACTAGCGGGAGACCCGAATCAAGAGACCCAGTACTTC. Its protein is CASSPGGLAGDPNQETQYF.

This clone came up a few times. The chain couples TRBV11-2 to TRBJ1-1; no firm D call. Germline loops: CDR1 SGHAT, CDR2 FQNNGV. The V end lost 5 bases, the J end lost 7 bases, and 14 bases lay between the germline ends. There are 13 residues in the CDR3. CDR3 residues: CASSLHPGVEAFF. The CDR3, as DNA: TGTGCCAGCAGCCTCCACCCCGGTGTTGAAGCTTTCTTT.

This sequence joins TRBV5-1 and TRBJ2-3; 7 bases line up with TRBD2. CDR3 size: 15 residues. The junction had 3 bases not matched to a gene; V was cut back by 0 bases and J by 2 bases. Germline loops: CDR1 SGHRS, CDR2 YFSETQ. CDR3 nucleotides: TGCGCCAGCAGCTTGGGACGGGGGGTCACAGATACGCAGTATTTT. It codes for CASSLGRGVTDTQYF.

This chain joins TRBV10-3 and TRBJ2-3; TRBD1 is a possible D gene (5 bases). V dropped 7 bases and J dropped 2 bases, with 7 bases sitting between them. From germline, CDR1 is ENHRY and CDR2 SYGVKD. The CDR3 totals 12 residues. This chain's CDR3 is CAIIGDTDTQYF. The CDR3 nucleotides read TGTGCCATCATAGGGGACACAGATACGCAGTATTTT.

This chain joins TRBV5-8 and TRBJ2-7; 11 nucleotides line up with TRBD1. Per the germline V gene, CDR1 is SGHTS and CDR2 is YDEGEE. V trimming: 0 bases; J trimming: 10 bases; junction bases outside the gene matches: 6. The CDR3 is 14 amino acids. Here the CDR3 reads CASSLGTGGFQQYF. The CDR3 DNA reads TGTGCCAGCAGCTTGGGGACAGGGGGCTTTCAACAGTACTTC.

Here the CDR3 DNA reads TGTGCCAGCAGCTTTTCCCGAAACACCATATATTTT. Its protein is CASSFSRNTIYF. The chain uses TRBV5-8 and TRBJ1-3; unclear D gene. The V end lost 2 bases, the J end lost 5 bases, and 5 bases lay between the germline ends. Per the germline V gene, CDR1 is SGHTS and CDR2 is YDEGEE. This CDR3 has 12 amino acids.

The genes are TRBV6-1 and TRBJ2-7; tentative D call: TRBD1 (6 bases). V lost 6 bases, J lost 2 bases, and 11 bases lay in between. The germline CDR1 and CDR2 sequences are MNHNS and SASEGT. CDR3 length: 13 residues. CDR3 coding DNA: TGTGCCAGCAGGGGGGCAGGAACCTACGAGCAGTACTTC. Its protein product is CASRGAGTYEQYF.